One sample yielded the 17 T cell receptor beta chains listed below, sequenced in a study of shared clonotypes between healthy human individuals. This table comes from immunoSEQ multiplex PCR, and its TCRdb copy is limited to in-frame clones, with some not included. The table records around 500,000 clones, approximately 81% of them present only once. Sequencing input: PBMCs. The receptors originated from a woman aged 40 to 49 in good health. Some clones in this sample may be carry-over from other donors' samples.

Comments on this clone: Only one base separates this from a far larger clonotype, so it likely reflects a read error. The V call is TRBV7-6, the J call TRBJ2-7; TRBD1 is a possible D gene (7 bases). The germline V gene has CDR1 SGHVS and CDR2 FNYEAQ. The CDR3 sequence is 13 residues long. The ends were cut back, 4 bases at V and 7 bases at J, with 14 bases in the middle. CDR3 coding DNA: TGTGCCAGCAGCTCCGACAGGGACTTGGAGCAGTACTTC. Translation gives CASSSDRDLEQYF. The variable domain in full, completed from reference TRBV7-6 and TRBJ2-7, reads GAGVSQSPRYKVTKRGQDVALRCDPISGHVSLYWYRQALGQGPEFLTYFNYEAQQDKSGLPNDRFSAERPEGSISTLTIQRTEQRDSAMYRCASSSDRDLEQYFGPGTRLTVT.

Notes on this clone: Only one base separates this from a far larger clonotype, so it likely reflects a read error. The CDR3 bases are TGCAGCGTTGTTAGTACAGGAAACACCGGGGAGCTGTTTTTT. Its translation is CSVVSTGNTGELFF. V gene TRBV29-1 combines with J gene TRBJ2-2, with D maybe TRBD1 (5 bases). Germline lookup yields CDR1 SQVTM and CDR2 ANQGSEA. The V end lost 4 bases, the J end lost 2 bases, and 11 bases lay between the germline ends. CDR3 length: 14 amino acids.

About this clone itself: This likely came from a read error, as a far larger clone is one base away. The chain carries TRBV25-1 and TRBJ2-1; TRBD2 aligns across 7 bases. From germline, CDR1 is MGHDK and CDR2 SYGVNS. The CDR3 contains 13 residues. CDR3 coding DNA: TGTGCCAGCAGAGCCGGGGGGTACAGTGAGCAGTTCTTC. It translates to CASRAGGYSEQFF.

This clone was observed once. V and J are TRBV5-1 and TRBJ1-2, with D uncertain. Trimming stripped 0 bases from V and 8 bases from J, with 17 bases between. The V gene's germline CDR1 is SGHRS and CDR2 YFSETQ. The CDR3 is 15 residues long. The CDR3 sequence is CASSLGTLDMGGYTF. DNA of the CDR3: TGCGCCAGCAGCTTGGGGACCTTAGACATGGGGGGCTACACCTTC.

This clone was counted a single time. This sequence joins TRBV28 and TRBJ1-2, with D perhaps TRBD1 (6 bases). CDR3 length: 16 amino acids. From germline, CDR1 is MDHEN and CDR2 SYDVKM. Trimming pared 6 bases from V and 5 bases from J, leaving 22 bases between. CDR3 in DNA: TGTGCCAGCAGACCCGGAGGAGGGGGGTTGGGGTATGGCTACACCTTC. It is translated as CASRPGGGGLGYGYTF.

About this clone: A read error likely explains this, since a far larger clone differs by one base. V is TRBV7-2 and J is TRBJ1-2; D is possibly TRBD1 (5 bases). Germline loops: CDR1 SGHTA, CDR2 FQGNSA. V shed 5 bases and J shed 10 bases, with 26 bases lying between them. CDR3 length: 16 residues. CDR3 in DNA: TGTGCCAGCAGCCAATTTACCCCCAGGCAGGGAGATGACTACACCTTC. As protein: CASSQFTPRQGDDYTF.

The chain couples TRBV5-4 to TRBJ2-7; either TRBD1 or TRBD2 may fit D (5 bases each). Germline CDR1 reads SGHNT; CDR2 reads YYREEE (reference sequence). The CDR3 sequence is 15 residues long. V lost 4 bases and J lost 4, with 18 bases in between. DNA of the CDR3: TGTGCCAGCAGCGCCAGGGAGCGACCACTATACGAGCAGTACTTC. Translating gives CASSARERPLYEQYF.

The rearrangement links TRBV2 to TRBJ2-5; 8 bases align to TRBD2. The length of the CDR3 is 16 residues. CDR1 and CDR2 (germline): SNHLY, FYNNEI. With V trimmed by 7 bases and J by 1 base, 11 bases remained unmatched. The CDR3 is CASTPLALAVQETQYF. DNA for the CDR3: TGTGCCAGCACCCCTCTAGCACTAGCGGTCCAAGAGACCCAGTACTTC.

The rearrangement uses TRBV5-8 and TRBJ2-2; 9 nucleotides match TRBD2. V was pared by 2 bases and J by 6 bases, with 2 bases of the junction left unmatched. This CDR3 has 14 residues. The germline gives CDR1 SGHTS, CDR2 YDEGEE. The CDR3 sequence is CASSLERGAGELFF. The CDR3 nucleotides are TGTGCCAGCAGCTTAGAGCGGGGGGCCGGGGAGCTGTTTTTT.

The rearrangement links TRBV7-3 to TRBJ1-5; D call uncertain. CDR1 and CDR2 from the germline V gene are SGHTA and FQGTGA. The V end was cut by 1 base, the J end by 8 bases, with 18 bases between. CDR3 length: 16 amino acids. CDR3 nucleotide sequence: TGTGCCAGCAGCTTAAGGGATACCCCAACAGAGGAGCCCCAGCATTTT. Translated: CASSLRDTPTEEPQHF.

This chain connects TRBV11-2 to TRBJ1-1; D not resolved. Germline CDR1 SGHAT, CDR2 FQNNGV. The CDR3 spans 13 residues. V gave up 3 bases and J gave up 6 bases, with 11 bases separating them. The CDR3 sequence is CASSFGWTSEAFF. CDR3 bases: TGTGCCAGCAGCTTTGGATGGACGTCTGAAGCTTTCTTT.

The chain is built from TRBV30 and TRBJ1-4; the D is unclear. Deletions cut 4 bases from V and 8 bases from J, with 11 bases between. The CDR3 is 12 residues long. Germline loops: CDR1 GTSNPN, CDR2 SVGIG (reference sequence). The CDR3 region is CAWTPGGEKLFF. CDR3 nucleotide sequence: TGTGCCTGGACCCCTGGAGGGGAAAAACTGTTTTTT.

This clone has a handful of counts. One base separates it from a far larger clone, so it is likely a read error. Other DNA sequences in the same sample also yield this CDR3. The V gene is TRBV30, the J gene TRBJ1-1; tentatively, D is TRBD1 (5 bases). The CDR3 extends over 15 amino acids. In germline, CDR1 is GTSNPN, CDR2 SVGIG (reference sequence). The V end was cut by 3 bases, the J end by 2 bases, with 16 bases between. CDR3 sequence: CAWSLPLGLNTEAFF. CDR3 DNA: TGTGCCTGGAGCTTACCTTTGGGGCTTAACACTGAAGCTTTCTTT.

The chain couples TRBV5-1 to TRBJ2-7; possible D gene TRBD2, 6 bases. V lost 7 bases and J 3 bases, leaving 20 bases between the germline ends. The CDR3 contains 15 residues. Per the germline V gene, CDR1 is SGHRS and CDR2 is YFSETQ. CDR3 amino acids: CASAMIAGRLYEQYF. CDR3 DNA sequence: TGCGCCAGCGCTATGATCGCGGGGAGGCTCTACGAGCAGTACTTC.

CDR3 sequence reads: CASSLDEGYNQPQHF. DNA of the CDR3: TGTGCCAGCAGCTTAGATGAGGGGTACAATCAGCCCCAGCATTTT. The chain joins TRBV11-2 to TRBJ1-5, with D perhaps TRBD1 (5 bases). V lost 0 bases, J lost 3 bases, and 9 bases lay in between. The germline V gene encodes CDR1 SGHAT and CDR2 FQNNGV. The CDR3 runs 15 residues.

On this clone itself: A read error is the likely source, as a far larger clone sits one nucleotide away. The chain joins TRBV11-2 to TRBJ2-5; unclear D gene. Germline V gene data show CDR1 as SGHAT and CDR2 as FQNNGV. V gave up 2 bases and J gave up 5 bases, with 12 bases separating them. The CDR3 is 14 amino acids. The CDR3 loop reads CASSLSWNAETQYF. The CDR3, as DNA: TGTGCCAGCAGCTTAAGCTGGAACGCGGAGACCCAGTACTTC.

Many counts were recorded for this clone. V and J are TRBV5-1 and TRBJ2-2; 8 bases are a match to TRBD2. The CDR3 sequence is 15 residues long. J lost 6 bases, V lost 4 bases, and 8 bases had no gene match. The germline CDR1 and CDR2 sequences are SGHRS and YFSETQ. This chain's CDR3 is CASSPLPGGPGELFF. CDR3 coding DNA: TGCGCCAGCAGCCCCCTACCGGGAGGGCCCGGGGAGCTGTTTTTT.